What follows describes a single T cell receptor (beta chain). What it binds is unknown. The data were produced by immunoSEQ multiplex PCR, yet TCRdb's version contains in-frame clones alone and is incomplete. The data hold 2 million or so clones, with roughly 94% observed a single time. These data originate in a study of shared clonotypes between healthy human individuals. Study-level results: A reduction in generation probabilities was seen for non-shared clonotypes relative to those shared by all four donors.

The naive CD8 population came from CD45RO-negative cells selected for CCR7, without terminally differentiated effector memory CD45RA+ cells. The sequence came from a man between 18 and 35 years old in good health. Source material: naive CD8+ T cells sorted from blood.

The chain's CDR3 is CASSHGDFSSSTDTQYF. The CDR3 DNA is TGCGCCAGCAGCCACGGGGACTTTTCATCTAGCACAGATACGCAGTATTTT. The genes are TRBV5-1 and TRBJ2-3; D may be TRBD2 (6 bases). Germline CDR1 is SGHRS and CDR2 is YFSETQ. CDR3 length: 17 residues. The V end was cut by 4 bases, the J end by 0 bases, with 18 bases between.